Below are 18 T cell receptor beta chains sequenced from a single sample in a study of T cell responses to AZD1222 COVID-19 vaccine. Generated by immunoSEQ multiplex PCR, the TCRdb table keeps only in-frame clones and is missing some. The table has around 150,000 clones, 70% to 90% seen once. Source: peripheral blood, taken on day 0 of AZD1222 vaccination. The receptors were gathered from an adult in good health.

The V call is TRBV14, the J call TRBJ2-3; 11 bases are a match to TRBD2. The V and J ends lost 2 bases and 4 bases, in that order; junction bases with no gene match: 5. This CDR3 comprises 16 residues. Germline V CDR1 and CDR2: SGHDN, FVKESK. Written as DNA, the CDR3 is TGTGCCAGCAGCCAAATAGCGGGAGGGCCGGCAGATACGCAGTATTTT. Amino acids: CASSQIAGGPADTQYF. Full variable domain (rest looked up from reference TRBV14 and TRBJ2-3): EAGVTQFPSHSVIEKGQTVTLRCDPISGHDNLYWYRRVMGKEIKFLLHFVKESKQDESGMPNNRFLAERTGGTYSTLKVQPAELEDSGVYFCASSQIAGGPADTQYFGPGTRLTVL.

This chain uses TRBV29-1 with TRBJ2-6, with TRBD1 identical over 7 bases. Germline-derived CDR1 and CDR2 are SQVTM and ANQGSEA. After removal of 2 bases from V and 2 bases from J, the junction contained 3 bases not matched to a gene. The CDR3 runs to 15 residues. The CDR3 reads CSVEKGGPGANVLTF. CDR3 bases: TGCAGCGTTGAAAAAGGGGGCCCTGGGGCCAACGTCCTGACTTTC.

The V gene is TRBV28, the J gene TRBJ1-2; possibly TRBD1 for D (5 bases). CDR1 is MDHEN, CDR2 SYDVKM, per germline. V gave up 2 bases and J gave up 0 bases, with 13 bases separating them. This CDR3 comprises 16 residues. The CDR3 coding sequence is TGTGCCAGCAGTTTAGAGTGGGGGAAGTCTAACTATGGCTACACCTTC. Translating gives CASSLEWGKSNYGYTF.

This clone was found once. The rearrangement joins TRBV19 to TRBJ1-1, with 7 bases fitting TRBD1. CDR1 is LNHDA and CDR2 is SQIVND in the germline V gene (reference sequence). Trimming removed 7 bases from V and 3 bases from J; junction bases left unmatched: 8. This CDR3 spans 14 amino acids. The chain's CDR3 is CASNDRDSYTEAFF. CDR3 coding DNA: TGTGCCAGTAACGATCGGGACAGTTACACTGAAGCTTTCTTT.

J is TRBJ1-2 and V is TRBV6-5; 7 bases align to TRBD1. J was trimmed by 4 bases and V by 0 bases; bases with no gene match: 8. The CDR3 sequence is 16 residues long. CDR1 is MNHEY, CDR2 SVGAGI, per germline. The CDR3 bases are TGTGCCAGCAGTTACTCGACAAAGGGGGCCTTCTATGGCTACACCTTC. This gives the protein CASSYSTKGAFYGYTF.

In this sample, this clone turned up once. The chain has TRBV7-3 and TRBJ2-1; 9 bases are shared with TRBD2. CDR3 length: 15 residues. Germline trimming cut 1 base from V and 7 bases from J; bases unmatched to any gene: 5. Germline V gene lookup returns CDR1 SGHTA and CDR2 FQGTGA. CDR3 region: CASSLIAGVQNEQFF. DNA of the CDR3: TGTGCCAGCAGCTTAATAGCGGGGGTTCAGAATGAGCAGTTCTTC.

This chain connects TRBV5-6 to TRBJ1-1; the D is unclear. The CDR3 is made up of 14 amino acids. Germline-derived CDR1 and CDR2 are SGHDT and YYEEEE. The V end was cut by 2 bases, the J end by 4 bases, with 12 bases between. The CDR3 loop is CASSFVRSGTEAFF. CDR3 sequence (DNA): TGTGCCAGCAGCTTCGTCAGATCAGGCACTGAAGCTTTCTTT. Full variable domain (outside the CDR3, taken from reference TRBV5-6 and TRBJ1-1): DAGVTQSPTHLIKTRGQQVTLRCSPKSGHDTVSWYQQALGQGPQFIFQYYEEEERQRGNFPDRFSGHQFPNYSSELNVNALLLGDSALYLCASSFVRSGTEAFFGQGTRLTVV.

DNA for the CDR3: TGTGCCAGCAGCTCAAATCCCGGACAGGGTGCACCCCTCCACTTT. Translating it yields CASSSNPGQGAPLHF. The chain links TRBV7-2 to TRBJ1-6, with TRBD1 matching 8 bases. The CDR3 has 15 residues. Germline V gene sequence: CDR1 SGHTA, CDR2 FQGNSA. The V and J ends lost 4 bases and 11 bases, in that order; junction bases with no gene match: 10.

This chain connects TRBV5-1 to TRBJ1-2; no reliable D call. The CDR3 totals 16 residues. Germline V gene data show CDR1 as SGHRS and CDR2 as YFSETQ. With 0 bases removed from V and 4 bases from J, the gap between germline ends came to 16 bases. In nucleotides, the CDR3 is TGCGCCAGCAGCTTGGGTTCGACTGATCCTGGCTATGGCTACACCTTC. Protein: CASSLGSTDPGYGYTF.

In regard to this clone: This specimen includes other DNA sequences encoding the same CDR3. This chain joins TRBV7-9 and TRBJ1-2; 10 nucleotides line up with TRBD1. V shed 3 bases, J shed 8 bases, and the junction held 3 bases outside the gene matches. Germline CDR1 and CDR2: SEHNR and FQNEAQ (reference sequence). The CDR3 is 13 amino acids. The CDR3 loop is CASSLGQGYGYTF. CDR3 nucleotides: TGTGCCAGCAGCTTGGGACAGGGGTACGGCTACACCTTC.

The CDR3 nucleotides are TGTGCCAGCAGTTACTCAGGGACAAACTACGAGCAGTACTTC. Its translation is CASSYSGTNYEQYF. The chain couples TRBV6-5 to TRBJ2-7; tentative D call: TRBD1 (6 bases). In germline, CDR1 is MNHEY, CDR2 SVGAGI. The CDR3 contains 14 residues. V was shortened by 0 bases and J by 3 bases, with 9 bases between the two germline ends.

The chain uses TRBV10-3 and TRBJ1-5; 11 bases map to TRBD1. In germline, CDR1 is ENHRY, CDR2 SYGVKD. This CDR3 has 18 amino acids. The J segment lost 0 bases and the V segment lost 4 bases, leaving 8 bases of the junction unmatched. CDR3 residues: CAISGIPGQGDSNQPQHF. As DNA, the CDR3 is TGTGCCATCAGTGGAATTCCGGGACAGGGGGATAGCAATCAGCCCCAGCATTTT.

The chain combines TRBV27 with TRBJ1-6, with D unclear. Per germline, CDR1 MNHEY and CDR2 SMNVEV (reference sequence). The CDR3 totals 16 residues. Between the trimmed V and J ends, which lost 0 bases and 0 bases, there was a span of 6 bases. The CDR3 coding sequence is TGTGCCAGCAGTTTATCGGCTAGCTCCTATAATTCACCCCTCCACTTT. Amino acid sequence: CASSLSASSYNSPLHF.

V and J are TRBV7-8 and TRBJ2-5; D remains ambiguous. This CDR3 comprises 12 residues. Trimming took 5 bases from V and 5 from J, leaving 9 bases between them. Germline-derived CDR1 and CDR2 are SGHVS and FQNEAQ. The CDR3 loop reads CASSPSRETQYF. The CDR3 nucleotides are TGTGCCAGCAGCCCCTCGCGCGAGACCCAGTACTTC.

This clone was seen just once. The chain links TRBV5-1 to TRBJ1-1; D gene ambiguous. The CDR3 runs to 14 residues. Germline V lookup: CDR1 SGHRS, CDR2 YFSETQ. V lost 3 bases and J 1 base, leaving 10 bases between the germline ends. CDR3 amino acids: CASSSGPGNTEAFF. The CDR3 nucleotides are TGCGCCAGCAGCTCCGGTCCGGGGAACACTGAAGCTTTCTTT. Variable domain in full (rest from reference TRBV5-1 and TRBJ1-1): KAGVTQTPRYLIKTRGQQVTLSCSPISGHRSVSWYQQTPGQGLQFLFEYFSETQRNKGNFPGRFSGRQFSNSRSEMNVSTLELGDSALYLCASSSGPGNTEAFFGQGTRLTVV.

The chain combines TRBV28 with TRBJ1-2; D perhaps matches TRBD1 (5 bases). The CDR3 consists of 15 residues. Germline CDR1 and CDR2: MDHEN and SYDVKM. V was cut by 10 bases and J by 6 bases, with 24 bases left in between. DNA for the CDR3: TGTGCCACCATGAGTACTGGGGACGTGGAGAATGGCTACACCTTC. This sequence encodes CATMSTGDVENGYTF.

The chain links TRBV19 to TRBJ2-1; no reliable D call. The CDR3 consists of 14 residues. Trimming pared 3 bases from V and 10 bases from J, leaving 16 bases between. Germline-derived CDR1 and CDR2 are LNHDA and SQIVND (reference sequence). This chain's CDR3 is CASSIVPAGDEQFF. CDR3 DNA: TGTGCCAGTAGTATCGTACCTGCCGGCGACGAGCAGTTCTTC.

The CDR3 loop is CASSDGTGGNEQFF. CDR3 coding DNA: TGTGCCAGCAGTGACGGGACAGGGGGCAATGAGCAGTTCTTC. The chain combines TRBV6-4 with TRBJ2-1; 11 nucleotides line up with TRBD1. With 2 bases clipped from V and 6 bases from J, the junction kept 0 bases outside the gene matches. Germline CDR1 reads MRHNA; CDR2 reads SNTAGT. The CDR3 runs 14 residues.